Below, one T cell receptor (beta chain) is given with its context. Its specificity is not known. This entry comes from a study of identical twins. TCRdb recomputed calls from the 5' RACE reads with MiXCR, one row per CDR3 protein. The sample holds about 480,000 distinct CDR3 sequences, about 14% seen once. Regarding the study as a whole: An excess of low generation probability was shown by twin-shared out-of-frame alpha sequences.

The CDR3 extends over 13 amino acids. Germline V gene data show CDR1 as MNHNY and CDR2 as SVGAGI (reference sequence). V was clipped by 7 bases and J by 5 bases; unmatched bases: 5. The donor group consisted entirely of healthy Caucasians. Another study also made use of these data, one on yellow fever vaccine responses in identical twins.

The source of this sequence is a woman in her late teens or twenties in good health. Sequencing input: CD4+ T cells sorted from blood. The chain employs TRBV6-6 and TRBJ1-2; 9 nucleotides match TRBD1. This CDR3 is CASTTTGGYGYTF. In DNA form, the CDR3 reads TGTGCCAGCACCACGACAGGGGGGTATGGCTACACCTTC.